Presented here are 10 T cell receptor beta chains from one specimen sequenced in a study of cytomegalovirus exposure and HLA in healthy donors. Clones were read by immunoSEQ multiplex PCR, and TCRdb kept only the in-frame ones, dropping some. The sample includes 55,000 to 75,000 clones, 95% to 97% seen only once; the top ten take 0.9% to 1.5%. The sequenced sample was PBMCs. Receptor source: a woman in her late teens or twenties in good health and CMV-seronegative.

The chain joins TRBV28 to TRBJ1-2; 7 nucleotides line up with TRBD1. V was pared by 11 bases and J by 2 bases, with 8 bases of the junction left unmatched. This CDR3 spans 13 amino acids. Germline-derived CDR1 and CDR2 are MDHEN and SYDVKM. CDR3 in amino acids: CAGQASANYGYTF. The CDR3, as DNA: TGTGCCGGACAGGCTTCCGCCAACTATGGCTACACCTTC.

The gene calls are TRBV7-2 and TRBJ1-5; no clear D. The CDR3 has 14 amino acids. Germline V gene lookup returns CDR1 SGHTA and CDR2 FQGNSA. V gave up 1 base and J gave up 7 bases, with 11 bases separating them. The CDR3 loop reads CASSLGWRGQPQHF. The CDR3 nucleotides are TGTGCCAGCAGCTTAGGGTGGCGGGGACAGCCCCAGCATTTT.

This chain connects TRBV28 to TRBJ2-1, with TRBD1 matching over 7 bases. V dropped 5 bases and J dropped 12; count of bases not matched to a gene: 7. The CDR3 length is 12 residues. In germline, CDR1 is MDHEN, CDR2 SYDVKM. The CDR3 loop reads CASSPWTGGQFF. The DNA for the CDR3 is TGTGCCAGCAGTCCCTGGACAGGTGGGCAGTTCTTC. The variable domain in full, completed from reference TRBV28 and TRBJ2-1, reads DVKVTQSSRYLVKRTGEKVFLECVQDMDHENMFWYRQDPGLGLRLIYFSYDVKMKEKGDIPEGYSVSREKKERFSLILESASTNQTSMYLCASSPWTGGQFFGPGTRLTVL.

J is TRBJ1-1 and V is TRBV14, with D maybe TRBD1 (5 bases). The CDR3 runs to 16 residues. Germline loops: CDR1 SGHDN, CDR2 FVKESK. V was cut by 0 bases and J by 1 base, with 12 bases left in between. In DNA form, the CDR3 reads TGTGCCAGCAGCCAAGACGGGGGGGTTGGGAACACTGAAGCTTTCTTT. It translates to CASSQDGGVGNTEAFF.

This sequence joins TRBV4-3 and TRBJ1-2; 8 bases are shared with TRBD1. There are 17 residues in the CDR3. CDR1 and CDR2 (germline): LGHNA, YSLEER. Trimming removed 1 base from V and 8 bases from J; junction bases left unmatched: 15. CDR3 residues: CASSQGGDSGGYRGYTF. The CDR3 nucleotides are TGCGCCAGCAGCCAAGGCGGGGATTCAGGGGGCTATAGGGGCTACACCTTC.

The rearrangement joins TRBV19 to TRBJ2-1; 12 positions match TRBD2. The CDR3 sequence is 15 residues long. Germline loops: CDR1 LNHDA, CDR2 SQIVND (reference sequence). The V gene end was trimmed by 7 bases and the J gene end by 5 bases; junction bases not matched to a gene: 6. The CDR3 DNA is TGTGCCAGTACGGGGCTAGCGGGAGGGGACAATGAGCAGTTCTTC. Protein: CASTGLAGGDNEQFF.

This chain uses TRBV10-3 with TRBJ1-3; the D is unclear. The germline gives CDR1 ENHRY, CDR2 SYGVKD. Trimming took 4 bases from V and 0 from J, leaving 4 bases between them. There are 13 residues in the CDR3. CDR3 DNA: TGTGCCATCAGTGCCAACTCTGGAAACACCATATATTTT. Translation gives CAISANSGNTIYF.

The chain carries TRBV7-8 and TRBJ1-2; 8 bases are a match to TRBD1. The germline CDR1 and CDR2 sequences are SGHVS and FQNEAQ. The CDR3 has 14 amino acids. The V gene end was trimmed by 5 bases and the J gene end by 8 bases; junction bases not matched to a gene: 10. CDR3 region: CASSPTGGLGGYTF. CDR3 bases: TGTGCCAGCAGCCCTACAGGGGGGTTGGGAGGCTACACCTTC.

The J gene is TRBJ1-4, the V gene TRBV6-1; maybe TRBD1 (6 bases). V dropped 5 bases and J dropped 7 bases, with 14 bases sitting between them. This CDR3 contains 14 residues. The germline V gene has CDR1 MNHNS and CDR2 SASEGT. The CDR3 nucleotides are TGTGCCAGCAGTCCACAGGGAAGGGCTGAAAAACTGTTTTTT. Protein: CASSPQGRAEKLFF.

CDR3: CASSLGDRGRLGGYTF. The CDR3 DNA reads TGTGCCAGCAGTTTAGGGGACAGGGGGCGCTTGGGTGGCTACACCTTC. The chain couples TRBV27 to TRBJ1-2; 12 positions match TRBD1. The V and J ends lost 2 bases and 7 bases, in that order; junction bases with no gene match: 8. Per germline, CDR1 MNHEY and CDR2 SMNVEV (reference sequence). The CDR3 has 16 amino acids.